This is a list of T cell receptor beta chains from one sample in a study of radiotherapy plus CTLA-4 blockade in lung cancer. The table came from immunoSEQ multiplex PCR; TCRdb's copy has only in-frame clones and leaves some out. The data show 26,000 or so clones, more than 60% seen once. The sequences come from peripheral blood, collected from a patient treated with radiotherapy plus ipilimumab. The receptors were sampled from a human donor with non-small cell lung cancer who had stable disease on radiotherapy plus ipilimumab. CDR3s include the opening cysteine and the closing phenylalanine or tryptophan. A D gene is named only where the DNA matches it firmly. For some rows the clone size is stated as once, few or many, or as a class when expanded; others skip it.

j_call,d_call,clone_size,v_call,cdr3_aa,cdr3_nt
TRBJ1-1,.,.,TRBV7-2,CASSLGYTEAFF,TGTGCCAGCAGCTTAGGGTACACTGAAGCTTTCTTT
TRBJ2-7,.,.,TRBV10-3,CAPWGASSYEQYF,TGTGCCCCATGGGGAGCGAGCTCCTACGAGCAGTACTTC
TRBJ1-1,TRBD1,.,TRBV5-4,CASSPGGTGQRTEAFF,TGTGCCAGCAGCCCGGGAGGGACAGGGCAGAGGACTGAAGCTTTCTTT
TRBJ2-2,.,.,TRBV9,CASTWTANTGELFF,TGTGCCAGCACCTGGACGGCGAACACCGGGGAGCTGTTTTTT
TRBJ2-3,TRBD2,once,TRBV2,CAEGELAGASSTDTQYF,TGTGCCGAGGGGGAACTAGCGGGGGCTTCTAGCACAGATACGCAGTATTTT
TRBJ1-1,.,.,TRBV5-1,CASSSVPGSYTEAFF,TGCGCCAGCAGCTCAGTACCGGGGTCATACACTGAAGCTTTCTTT
TRBJ2-3,TRBD1,.,TRBV23-1,CASSQGQGPPLIFTDTQYF,TGCGCCAGCAGTCAGGGACAGGGGCCTCCCCTAATATTCACAGATACGCAGTATTTT
TRBJ2-1,.,.,TRBV5-1,CASSRAQVRSSYNEQFF,TGCGCCAGCAGCCGAGCACAGGTCCGGAGCTCCTACAATGAGCAGTTCTTC
TRBJ2-1,TRBD1,.,TRBV9,CASSGQGTSYNEQFF,TGTGCCAGCAGCGGACAGGGAACCTCCTACAATGAGCAGTTCTTC
TRBJ1-3,TRBD1,once,TRBV6-1,CASSEARDSLSGNTIYF,TGTGCCAGCAGTGAAGCGAGGGACAGCCTCTCTGGAAACACCATATATTTT
TRBJ2-1,TRBD2,.,TRBV4-3,CASSQDPSGGHNEQFF,TGCGCCAGCAGCCAAGACCCTAGCGGGGGTCACAATGAGCAGTTCTTC
TRBJ2-3,.,.,TRBV30,CAWGHSTGTDTQYF,TGTGCCTGGGGACACTCGACAGGCACAGATACGCAGTATTTT
TRBJ2-3,TRBD1,.,TRBV7-2,CASSLVTQGVGDTQYF,TGTGCCAGCAGCTTAGTGACGCAGGGGGTAGGAGATACGCAGTATTTT
TRBJ2-6,.,few,TRBV7-2,CASSLASGSGANVLTF,TGTGCCAGCAGCTTAGCTTCAGGCTCTGGGGCCAACGTCCTGACTTTC
TRBJ2-7,TRBD2,.,TRBV7-9,CASSPRTSGGPPSYEQYF,TGTGCCAGCAGCCCACGGACTAGCGGGGGGCCACCCTCCTACGAGCAGTACTTC
TRBJ1-6,.,.,TRBV5-1,CASSLDGFHNSPLHF,TGCGCCAGCAGCTTGGACGGTTTCCATAATTCACCCCTCCACTTT
TRBJ1-5,.,.,TRBV6-6,CASSYGQARYPQHF,TGTGCCAGCAGTTACGGCCAGGCCAGGTACCCCCAGCATTTT
TRBJ1-1,.,.,TRBV7-2,CASSLDRAITEAFF,TGTGCCAGCAGCTTAGACAGGGCCATCACTGAAGCTTTCTTT
TRBJ1-1,.,once,TRBV9,CASSSLGLTEAFF,TGTGCCAGCAGCTCCCTAGGGCTTACTGAAGCTTTCTTT
TRBJ2-3,.,.,TRBV14,CASSQNYPTDTQYF,TGTGCCAGCAGCCAAAACTATCCCACAGATACGCAGTATTTT
TRBJ2-1,TRBD2,.,TRBV7-9,CASSRSGGRYNEQFF,TGTGCCAGCAGCAGAAGCGGGGGTCGCTACAATGAGCAGTTCTTC
TRBJ1-1,.,.,TRBV19,CASSPQGATEAFF,TGTGCCAGTAGTCCGCAGGGTGCCACTGAAGCTTTCTTT
TRBJ1-4,TRBD1,.,TRBV6-6,CASSPGGLNEKLFF,TGTGCCAGCAGCCCAGGGGGCCTAAATGAAAAACTGTTTTTT
TRBJ2-7,.,few,TRBV10-3,CAISETDRSSYEQYF,TGTGCCATCAGTGAAACCGACAGGTCCTCCTACGAGCAGTACTTC
TRBJ1-1,.,.,TRBV29-1,CSVESGFTEAFF,TGCAGCGTTGAGAGTGGTTTCACTGAAGCTTTCTTT
TRBJ2-1,.,once,TRBV5-6,CASSLDNPGWNEQFF,TGTGCCAGCAGCTTGGACAACCCGGGGTGGAATGAGCAGTTCTTC
TRBJ2-5,TRBD1,.,TRBV7-3,CASSRTGAQETQYF,TGTGCCAGCAGTCGTACAGGGGCCCAAGAGACCCAGTACTTC
TRBJ1-6,.,.,TRBV5-1,CASSLTPTDTLHF,TGCGCCAGCAGCCTGACCCCCACAGATACCCTCCACTTT
TRBJ2-3,TRBD2,.,TRBV2,CASSERLAGSTDTQYF,TGTGCCAGCAGTGAAAGGCTAGCGGGGAGCACAGATACGCAGTATTTT
TRBJ2-1,TRBD2,.,TRBV7-6,CASTPGGGPNNEQFF,TGTGCCAGCACCCCGGGGGGTGGGCCCAACAATGAGCAGTTCTTC
TRBJ2-1,TRBD1,.,TRBV11-1,CASRSGTGGSNEQFF,TGTGCCAGCAGGTCCGGGACAGGGGGCTCCAATGAGCAGTTCTTC
TRBJ2-7,.,.,TRBV10-1,CASSESTAYEQYF,TGCGCCAGCAGTGAGTCGACAGCATACGAGCAGTACTTC
TRBJ2-2,.,.,TRBV18,CASSPLRGDTGELFF,TGTGCCAGCTCACCGTTAAGGGGGGACACCGGGGAGCTGTTTTTT
TRBJ1-1,.,.,TRBV21-1,CASSPGGGLRWTEAFF,TGTGCCAGCAGTCCCGGAGGGGGCCTTCGGTGGACTGAAGCTTTCTTT
TRBJ1-2,TRBD1,.,TRBV6-6,CATKTTGQGIFGYTF,TGTGCCACCAAAACCACTGGACAGGGGATTTTTGGCTACACCTTC
TRBJ1-2,.,few,TRBV7-4,CASSLVGGRYGYTF,TGTGCCAGCAGTTTAGTAGGCGGGCGCTATGGCTACACCTTC
TRBJ1-2,.,.,TRBV4-2,CASSQDTGGYTF,TGTGCCAGCAGCCAAGATACAGGGGGCTACACCTTC
TRBJ1-5,.,.,TRBV6-5,CASSYALHQPQHF,TGTGCCAGCAGTTACGCCCTTCATCAGCCCCAGCATTTT
TRBJ1-2,.,.,TRBV6-5,CASKFGRGNYGYTF,TGTGCCAGCAAGTTTGGACGCGGTAACTATGGCTACACCTTC
TRBJ1-5,TRBD1,.,TRBV23-1,CASTGTADQPQHF,TGCGCCAGCACAGGGACAGCGGATCAGCCCCAGCATTTT
TRBJ1-2,.,.,TRBV7-9,CASSLVGSGYGYTF,TGTGCCAGCAGCTTGGTCGGGTCGGGCTATGGCTACACCTTC
TRBJ1-2,TRBD1,few,TRBV14,CASSQDLPGGIGYTF,TGTGCCAGCAGCCAAGATCTCCCAGGGGGGATTGGCTACACCTTC
TRBJ1-1,.,few,TRBV5-6,CASSLAGGTGTEAFF,TGTGCCAGCAGCTTGGCTGGGGGGACGGGGACTGAAGCTTTCTTT
TRBJ1-2,TRBD1,.,TRBV5-6,CASSLALFLTGEGYTF,TGTGCCAGCAGCTTGGCCCTTTTCCTTACAGGGGAAGGCTACACCTTC
TRBJ1-5,.,.,TRBV19,CASSPPGPQPQHF,TGTGCCAGTAGTCCCCCGGGACCCCAGCCCCAGCATTTT
TRBJ2-2,.,.,TRBV7-2,CASSRDTTGELFF,TGTGCCAGCAGCCGAGACACTACCGGGGAGCTGTTTTTT
TRBJ2-5,.,.,TRBV7-7,CASSFAREETQYF,TGTGCCAGCAGCTTCGCCAGGGAAGAGACCCAGTACTTC
TRBJ2-1,TRBD2,.,TRBV27,CASSELAADEQFF,TGTGCCAGCAGCGAACTAGCGGCTGATGAGCAGTTCTTC
TRBJ1-2,.,.,TRBV6-1,CASSEVTGPLYGYTF,TGTGCCAGCAGTGAAGTCACGGGACCCCTCTATGGCTACACCTTC
TRBJ2-2,TRBD1,.,TRBV14,CASSLKPGGTGELFF,TGTGCCAGCAGCCTCAAACCAGGGGGCACCGGGGAGCTGTTTTTT
TRBJ2-4,.,once,TRBV19,CASSAGQKNIQYF,TGTGCCAGTAGTGCCGGACAGAAAAACATTCAGTACTTC
TRBJ2-1,.,once,TRBV6-5,CASRDSQLYNEQFF,TGTGCCAGCCGGGACTCCCAACTTTACAATGAGCAGTTCTTC
TRBJ1-1,TRBD1,.,TRBV6-6,CASSPRTGNTEAFF,TGTGCCAGCAGTCCCCGGACAGGGAACACTGAAGCTTTCTTT
TRBJ2-2,.,.,TRBV18,CASSPRGTGELFF,TGTGCCAGCTCACCGCGGGGAACCGGGGAGCTGTTTTTT
TRBJ2-7,TRBD1,.,TRBV29-1,CSGRGQGANEQYF,TGCAGCGGGCGTGGGCAGGGGGCGAACGAGCAGTACTTC